The 9 T cell receptor beta chains reported below all come from one sample, sequenced in a study of OX40 agonist ivuxolimab in advanced cancers. Measured with immunoSEQ multiplex PCR; TCRdb has only the in-frame clones, and not every one. The sample records around 71,000 clones, around 87% being singletons. The sample here was CD4+ or CD8+ T cells sorted from blood, taken in a trial of the OX40 agonist ivuxolimab. The receptors shown here come from an adult with an advanced solid tumor such as melanoma, head and neck, liver or kidney cancer.

This rearrangement joins TRBV5-1 to TRBJ2-3; 10 nucleotides agree with TRBD2. With V trimmed by 3 bases and J by 0 bases, 4 bases remained unmatched. The germline CDR1 and CDR2 sequences are SGHRS and YFSETQ. This CDR3 comprises 16 residues. DNA for the CDR3: TGCGCCAGCAGCTACCTAGCGGGGGTGAGCACAGATACGCAGTATTTT. Translated: CASSYLAGVSTDTQYF.

The rearrangement joins TRBV2 to TRBJ1-1; tentatively, D is TRBD1 (6 bases). CDR1 and CDR2 from the germline V gene are SNHLY and FYNNEI. Trimming took off 5 bases at V and 0 bases at J, with 19 bases between the two ends. The CDR3 is 17 amino acids. The CDR3 bases are TGTGCCAGCAGTAGGAACACCGGGGACACCTTGAACACTGAAGCTTTCTTT. It is translated as CASSRNTGDTLNTEAFF.

This clone was counted a single time. The V gene is TRBV27, the J gene TRBJ2-7; 9 bases map to TRBD1. The CDR3 extends over 14 amino acids. From germline, CDR1 is MNHEY and CDR2 SMNVEV (reference sequence). V gave up 5 bases and J gave up 5 bases; unmatched junction bases: 7. CDR3 coding DNA: TGTGCCAGCAGTCTAAAGGGACAGGGTGACGAGCAGTACTTC. It translates to CASSLKGQGDEQYF.

The chain joins TRBV10-3 to TRBJ2-7, with TRBD1 matching over 7 bases. This CDR3 comprises 14 residues. Germline V lookup: CDR1 ENHRY, CDR2 SYGVKD. After removal of 4 bases from V and 0 bases from J, the junction contained 3 bases not matched to a gene. The CDR3 DNA reads as TGTGCCATCAGTGGACAGGGTGACTCCTACGAGCAGTACTTC. Amino acids: CAISGQGDSYEQYF.

V gene TRBV6-1 combines with J gene TRBJ2-7; 13 positions agree with TRBD2. The germline gives CDR1 MNHNS, CDR2 SASEGT. V was pared by 10 bases and J by 2 bases, with 5 bases of the junction left unmatched. This CDR3 comprises 14 residues. In DNA, the CDR3 is TGTGCCACTGAGACTAGCGGGAGGACCTACGAGCAGTACTTC. Translated: CATETSGRTYEQYF.

The chain links TRBV5-1 to TRBJ2-1; 9 nucleotides match TRBD2. V lost 0 bases and J lost 9; bases outside the gene matches: 7. The CDR3 totals 15 residues. Germline values: CDR1 SGHRS, CDR2 YFSETQ. CDR3 amino acids: CASSLGLADRSEQFF. Written as DNA, the CDR3 is TGCGCCAGCAGCTTGGGACTAGCGGACAGGAGTGAGCAGTTCTTC. The full variable domain, rest sourced from reference TRBV5-1 and TRBJ2-1, is KAGVTQTPRYLIKTRGQQVTLSCSPISGHRSVSWYQQTPGQGLQFLFEYFSETQRNKGNFPGRFSGRQFSNSRSEMNVSTLELGDSALYLCASSLGLADRSEQFFGPGTRLTVL.

The V call is TRBV6-5, the J call TRBJ1-5; 9 bases line up with TRBD1. J lost 7 bases, V lost 6 bases, and 4 bases had no gene match. CDR3 length: 13 amino acids. Per the germline V gene, CDR1 is MNHEY and CDR2 is SVGAGI. The CDR3 here is CASSRTGGQPQHF. The CDR3 DNA is TGTGCCAGCAGCCGCACAGGGGGCCAGCCCCAGCATTTT.

The V and J genes are TRBV5-6 and TRBJ2-7; unclear D gene. CDR1 and CDR2 (germline): SGHDT, YYEEEE. V lost 0 bases and J lost 4, with 5 bases in between. This CDR3 contains 12 residues. The CDR3 nucleotides are TGTGCCAGCAGCTTGGACTTGTACGAGCAGTACTTC. Translating it yields CASSLDLYEQYF.

This chain joins TRBV28 and TRBJ2-5; D unclear. The CDR3 is 15 amino acids. The germline V and J ends were trimmed by 6 bases and 8 bases, with 22 bases remaining between them. The germline V gene encodes CDR1 MDHEN and CDR2 SYDVKM. The CDR3 bases are TGTGCCAGCAGCCCCATCAGGAGCCCCTTGGGAACCCAGTACTTC. This codes for CASSPIRSPLGTQYF.